The present entry profiles one T cell receptor beta chain with its context. The target of this receptor is not known. No much larger clone is present one base from it, and per-base qualities are unavailable. From the germline V gene, CDR1 is SGHTA and CDR2 is FQGTGA. V drops 5 bases and J drops 8 bases, leaving 19 bases in between. Spanning cysteine to phenylalanine, the CDR3 consists of 15 amino acids. The read is trimmed to its CDR3 DNA, 45 bases read in frame from base 1. This sample was included in a study of T cells in Graves' hyperthyroidism and ophthalmopathy (dated 2019 in TCRdb). Concerning the study at large: Peripheral blood samples were taken at the time of initial diagnosis, prior to any treatment. In roughly six Graves' hyperthyroidism patients, the study also compared T-cell repertoires from thyroid tissue with T-cell repertoires from blood. The roughly 100 discovery patients were randomly divided into training and test sets at a 7:3 ratio. Prospective prediction of ophthalmopathy was tested in an independent validation cohort of 18 to 20 hyperthyroidism patients and some 17 patients who later progressed to ophthalmopathy. Once sampling was done, hyperthyroidism patients were given methimazole at a starting dose of 30 mg daily, whereas ophthalmopathy patients were given high-dose intravenous methylprednisolone. A discovery cohort of about a hundred patients, roughly 45 with Graves' ophthalmopathy and 57 with stable Graves' hyperthyroidism, was used to find distinguishing TCR V-J signatures. The paper describes TCR Vbeta CDR3 sequencing of around 140 peripheral blood samples, made up of around 41 ophthalmopathy patients, approximately 76 hyperthyroidism patients and roughly 17 progressor patients.

A patient counted as having stable Graves' hyperthyroidism if no progression to ophthalmopathy occurred over 18 months of follow-up. Hyperthyroidism patients were newly diagnosed, had a disease duration of under 2 months, and were aged 18 to 65 years. The study excluded patients with uncontrolled infections, other autoimmune diseases, pregnancy or lactation. Diagnoses were based on clinical symptoms, serum thyroxine and TRAb, thyroid ultrasound and orbital computed tomography. Ficoll-Paque density gradient centrifugation was used to isolate PBMCs from approximately 10 ml of fresh peripheral blood. Total RNA was extracted with Trizol reagent, and quality was checked on an Agilent 2100 Bioanalyzer. Amplification of TCR beta CDR3 regions was carried out from RNA transcripts. The TCR CDR3 was subjected to a first round of RT-PCR using the HTBI primer set and the Qiagen OneStep RT-PCR kit. Libraries were constructed in a second round of multiplex PCR, after which size selection and purification were carried out. Paired-end sequencing of the libraries was performed with 100 bp reads on an Illumina HiSeq2000. Per the source publication's procedure: SOAPnuke was used to process the raw data, throwing out any read that contained adapters or uncalled bases, had a mean Phred below 15, or lacked an exact constant-primer or identifier match. COPE v1.2.5 was used to merge the high-quality paired reads, and each unique nucleotide sequence was defined as a clonotype. MiTCR v1.1 was used to align the clonotypes against IMGT TRBV, TRBD and TRBJ reference segments. Only V-J combinations with frequency above 0.0001, covering approximately 99% of repertoires, were analysed. A TCS score was defined as the ratio of F50 (clonal expansion) to E x V (chaos), with BLOSUM62-based TCRdist applied between CDR3 peptides within each V-J. Welch's t-statistics and random forest reduced around 520 V-J features to roughly 13, which were used in a naive Bayes classifier (R e1071). The public reads were reprocessed in TCRdb via fastp at Q25 and MiXCR, keeping in-frame beta chains. For every CDR3 protein sequence, its rows merge into one entry that carries the most common genes and DNA. In this record, the V and J calls reflect TCRdb's handling and not the investigators' own analysis. The sample profile shows 300,000 to 450,000 distinct CDR3 sequences; about 15% of them were found once. The top ten hold around a third of the sample.

Study-wide findings and limitations: Blood samples also contained most of the expanded thyroid clonotypes (frequency above 0.001), which suggests that blood repertoires may reflect thyroid immune responses. In validation, the model predicted progression to ophthalmopathy a median of roughly six months before onset, with about 71% sensitivity and roughly 73% specificity. Sample size was not statistically predetermined, and investigators were not blinded to group allocation. A 13 V-J signature model separated ophthalmopathy from stable hyperthyroidism, with around 91% sensitivity and roughly 81% specificity in cross-validation and 80%/75% in testing.

The V and J segments used are TRBV7-3 and TRBJ2-1; a tentative D match to TRBD2 spans 6 bases. The TCR comes from a woman aged 30 to 39 with Graves' hyperthyroidism. The material sequenced was blood. The CDR3 region: CASSRLGLIGDEQFF. The DNA sequence is as follows: TGTGCCAGCAGCCGACTAGGGCTGATTGGCGATGAGCAGTTCTTC.